These 27 T cell receptor beta chains were all obtained from the same sample, sequenced in a study of OX40 agonist ivuxolimab in advanced cancers. The assay was immunoSEQ multiplex PCR, and TCRdb's table has in-frame clones only and misses some. The table lists some 97,000 clones, about 89% of them singletons, with approximately 0.15% in the top ten. The sequencing used CD4+ or CD8+ T cells sorted from blood, collected in a trial of the OX40 agonist ivuxolimab. The receptors come from an adult with an advanced solid tumor such as melanoma, head and neck, liver or kidney cancer.

This clone was counted a single time. The rearrangement links TRBV30 to TRBJ1-3; TRBD1 agrees at 10 bases. Trimming took 2 bases from V and 8 from J; bases not matched to a gene: 12. This CDR3 is 16 amino acids long. Per the germline V gene, CDR1 is GTSNPN and CDR2 is SVGIG (reference sequence). CDR3 sequence reads: CAWSRSSGTGAYTIYF. Here the CDR3 DNA reads TGTGCCTGGAGTCGATCCTCCGGGACAGGGGCTTACACCATATATTTT.

On this clone itself: The germline gene is not matched at one end of the junction; a read error may be the cause. The chain recombines TRBV6-1 with TRBJ1-6; tentative D call: TRBD1 (6 bases). Looked up from germline, CDR1 is MNHNS and CDR2 is SASEGT. This CDR3 comprises 13 residues. The DNA for the CDR3 is TGTGCCAGCGGGAGGACAGAACATTCCCCCCTCCACTTT. Translating gives CASGRTEHSPLHF.

The chain has TRBV18 and TRBJ2-1; TRBD1 agrees at 8 bases. The CDR3 loop spans 14 amino acids. Germline trimming cut 4 bases from V and 8 bases from J; bases unmatched to any gene: 7. CDR1 is KGHSH and CDR2 is LQKENI in the germline V gene. DNA for the CDR3: TGTGCCAGCTCACTTGGACAGGGACTGGATGAGCAGTTCTTC. Encoded protein: CASSLGQGLDEQFF.

The chain has TRBV5-1 and TRBJ2-6; 8 positions match TRBD1. Germline CDR1 reads SGHRS; CDR2 reads YFSETQ. V lost 3 bases, J lost 2 bases, and 10 bases stayed unmatched. The CDR3 runs to 18 residues. The CDR3 region is CASSSVAGGVTGANVLTF. Written as DNA, the CDR3 is TGCGCCAGCAGCTCGGTGGCAGGGGGCGTTACTGGGGCCAACGTCCTGACTTTC.

The V gene is TRBV6-5, the J gene TRBJ1-2; D is uncertain. The CDR3 totals 10 residues. From germline, CDR1 is MNHEY and CDR2 SVGAGI. V lost 5 bases to trimming and J lost 9 bases, with 7 bases between them. CDR3 nucleotide sequence: TGTGCCAGCAGTGATTTAAGCTACACCTTC. This gives the protein CASSDLSYTF.

With regard to this clone: Relative to the germline gene, one junction end is altered; a read error may explain this. V and J are TRBV30 and TRBJ2-7; possible D gene TRBD1, 6 bases. The CDR3 covers 11 residues. Germline V gene lookup returns CDR1 GTSNPN and CDR2 SVGIG (reference sequence). Here the CDR3 reads CAWSATGPPNF. For the CDR3, the DNA is TGTGCCTGGAGTGCGACAGGACCCCCGAACTTC.

The V gene is TRBV4-1, the J gene TRBJ2-7, with TRBD2 matching over 13 bases. The CDR3 consists of 18 residues. The ends lost 0 bases at V and 5 bases at J; junction bases unmatched: 10. CDR1 is MGHRA, CDR2 YSYEKL, per germline. The DNA for the CDR3 is TGCGCCAGCAGCCAAGATGCGGCCCTCGGACTAGCGGGGGACGAGCAGTACTTC. Residues: CASSQDAALGLAGDEQYF.

V and J are TRBV27 and TRBJ2-4; tentative D call: TRBD1 (6 bases). The CDR3 length is 13 residues. CDR1 and CDR2 from the germline V gene are MNHEY and SMNVEV (reference sequence). Trimming took 3 bases from V and 5 from J, leaving 8 bases between them. The CDR3 is CASSFGQQNIQYF. The DNA for the CDR3 is TGTGCCAGCAGTTTTGGACAGCAAAACATTCAGTACTTC.

The V gene is TRBV9, the J gene TRBJ1-1, with 10 bases identical to TRBD1. The V and J ends lost 3 bases and 2 bases, in that order; junction bases with no gene match: 7. The germline CDR1 and CDR2 sequences are SGDLS and YYNGEE. The length of the CDR3 is 16 residues. CDR3 DNA: TGTGCCAGCAGCGGTGCCGGGACAGGGGCTAACACTGAAGCTTTCTTT. Encoded protein: CASSGAGTGANTEAFF.

The genes are TRBV7-3 and TRBJ2-3; possibly TRBD1 for D (5 bases). The V gene's germline CDR1 is SGHTA and CDR2 FQGTGA. The CDR3 covers 12 residues. Between the trimmed V and J ends, which lost 5 bases and 7 bases, there was a span of 10 bases. DNA of the CDR3: TGTGCCAGCAGCCAGGGTTCTTATACGCAGTATTTT. It yields the protein CASSQGSYTQYF.

Regarding this clone: This same CDR3 is encoded by further DNA sequences in the sample. The CDR3 DNA reads TGTGCCAGCAGTGTCCCGGGACAGGGTGAAGCTTTCTTT. Protein: CASSVPGQGEAFF. The V and J genes are TRBV25-1 and TRBJ1-1; 9 positions match TRBD1. The ends lost 4 bases at V and 7 bases at J; junction bases unmatched: 4. Per germline, CDR1 MGHDK and CDR2 SYGVNS. The CDR3 runs 13 residues.

The chain recombines TRBV7-8 with TRBJ2-1, with D perhaps matching TRBD2 (6 bases). Germline CDR1 reads SGHVS; CDR2 reads FQNEAQ. V gave up 1 base and J gave up 1 base, with 14 bases separating them. CDR3 length: 17 amino acids. This CDR3 reads CASSLVQQAGSYNEQFF. The CDR3 DNA reads as TGTGCCAGCAGCTTAGTTCAGCAGGCGGGATCCTACAATGAGCAGTTCTTC.

The chain is built from TRBV5-1 and TRBJ2-3, with TRBD2 matching 12 bases. This CDR3 spans 18 amino acids. The germline V gene has CDR1 SGHRS and CDR2 YFSETQ. Trimming took 4 bases from V and 7 from J; bases not matched to a gene: 16. CDR3 DNA: TGCGCCAGCAGCCTCCCCCCTGGGACTAGCGGGCGCCGGCATACGCAGTATTTT. It is translated as CASSLPPGTSGRRHTQYF.

About this clone itself: Other DNA sequences of this sample code for an identical CDR3. The V and J genes are TRBV5-1 and TRBJ2-2, with unresolved D. Trimming left V 1 base short and J 2 bases short, with 0 bases between. This CDR3 spans 12 amino acids. Germline V lookup: CDR1 SGHRS, CDR2 YFSETQ. The CDR3 loop reads CASSLNTGELFF. The CDR3, as DNA: TGCGCCAGCAGCTTGAACACCGGGGAGCTGTTTTTT.

J is TRBJ2-5 and V is TRBV2; 11 bases are a match to TRBD2. With V trimmed by 8 bases and J by 5 bases, 7 bases remained unmatched. The CDR3 totals 14 residues. Germline V gives CDR1 SNHLY, CDR2 FYNNEI. The CDR3 sequence: CASGGTSGRETQYF. DNA of the CDR3: TGTGCCAGCGGGGGGACTAGCGGTCGGGAGACCCAGTACTTC.

V is TRBV5-1 and J is TRBJ1-2; D unclear. Germline-derived CDR1 and CDR2 are SGHRS and YFSETQ. There are 13 residues in the CDR3. Trimming removed 2 bases from V and 13 bases from J, with 18 bases in between. The CDR3 DNA reads TGCGCCAGCAGCTTTGAAATTGGAACCCCGGGCACCTTC. It codes for CASSFEIGTPGTF.

This clone was recorded a few times. The rearrangement uses TRBV6-1 and TRBJ1-2; D is unresolved. The CDR3 length is 11 residues. In germline, CDR1 is MNHNS, CDR2 SASEGT. Trimming removed 8 bases at V and 4 bases at J, with 8 bases between. CDR3 amino acids: CASEVSYGYTF. Here the CDR3 DNA reads TGTGCCAGCGAGGTCTCCTATGGCTACACCTTC.

This clone was detected a few times. The chain combines TRBV9 with TRBJ1-1, with TRBD1 matching over 7 bases. The germline gives CDR1 SGDLS, CDR2 YYNGEE. Trimming cost V 0 bases and J 4 bases; bases outside gene matches: 9. The CDR3 is 16 residues long. The CDR3 DNA reads TGTGCCAGCAGCGTAGATCCTGACAGGGCTGGCACTGAAGCTTTCTTT. It encodes CASSVDPDRAGTEAFF.

The rearrangement links TRBV4-1 to TRBJ2-3; D might be TRBD1 or TRBD2, each matching 5 bases. Germline V CDR1 and CDR2: MGHRA, YSYEKL. This CDR3 spans 15 amino acids. V was shortened by 4 bases and J by 3 bases, with 14 bases between the two germline ends. CDR3 amino acids: CASSLQGETTDTQYF. CDR3 in DNA: TGCGCCAGCAGCCTCCAAGGGGAGACGACAGATACGCAGTATTTT.

A single count supports this clone. The genes are TRBV19 and TRBJ1-3; a weak D match, TRBD1 (5 bases). The CDR3 is 11 amino acids. V gave up 11 bases and J gave up 4 bases, with 9 bases separating them. Germline CDR1 reads LNHDA; CDR2 reads SQIVND (reference sequence). CDR3 loop: CAGALGNTIYF. The CDR3 DNA reads TGTGCCGGGGCCTTAGGAAACACCATATATTTT.

The chain links TRBV7-8 to TRBJ1-4; D gene unclear. Trimming shortened V by 4 bases and J by 4 bases, and 16 bases separated the two germline ends. CDR3 length: 16 amino acids. Germline V lookup: CDR1 SGHVS, CDR2 FQNEAQ. The CDR3 here is CASSSGGIRNNEKLFF. In DNA form, the CDR3 reads TGTGCCAGCAGCTCCGGAGGGATCAGGAATAATGAAAAACTGTTTTTT.

This clone was seen a handful of times. The chain carries TRBV7-9 and TRBJ1-3; a possible D gene is TRBD1 (5 bases). The V end was cut by 4 bases, the J end by 0 bases, with 19 bases between. The germline V gene has CDR1 SEHNR and CDR2 FQNEAQ (reference sequence). The CDR3 extends over 18 amino acids. The DNA of the CDR3 is TGTGCCAGCAGCTCCTGGGGTGGGGCTAGTAGCTCTGGAAACACCATATATTTT. Amino acid sequence: CASSSWGGASSSGNTIYF.

In DNA form, the CDR3 reads TGTGCCAGCAGCCGCGCGGATCTCTCCGGGGAGCTGTTTTTT. Translation: CASSRADLSGELFF. The chain employs TRBV5-5 and TRBJ2-2; no definite D call. The CDR3 extends over 14 amino acids. From germline, CDR1 is SGHKS and CDR2 YYEKEE (reference sequence). Deletions cut 4 bases from V and 6 bases from J, with 13 bases between.

Points on this clone: The junction does not match germline at one end; this may be a read error. The chain carries TRBV11-2 and TRBJ2-1; 12 nucleotides match TRBD2. CDR1 is SGHAT, CDR2 FQNNGV, per germline. The CDR3 totals 14 residues. The CDR3 region is CAGRSTSGGFEQFF. The CDR3 nucleotides are TGTGCCGGCAGATCGACTAGCGGGGGCTTTGAGCAGTTCTTC.

There are a few counts of this clone. The chain carries TRBV5-1 and TRBJ1-1, with 8 positions matching TRBD1. Unmatched junction bases numbered 6, after V lost 4 bases and J lost 4 bases. This CDR3 region has 14 residues. Germline CDR1 and CDR2: SGHRS and YFSETQ. CDR3 DNA: TGCGCCAGCAGCGTGACAGGGGCGGCCACTGAAGCTTTCTTT. Translating it yields CASSVTGAATEAFF.

This clone appeared a few times. The chain has TRBV6-5 and TRBJ1-2; perhaps TRBD1 as D (6 bases). The germline V gene encodes CDR1 MNHEY and CDR2 SVGAGI. V gave up 0 bases and J gave up 4 bases, with 12 bases separating them. This CDR3 has 15 amino acids. CDR3 coding DNA: TGTGCCAGCAGTTACTCTGGGACACGCGTCTATGGCTACACCTTC. Translated, it gives CASSYSGTRVYGYTF.

A single count supports this clone. The genes are TRBV5-1 and TRBJ2-1; TRBD2 matches 8 bases. The CDR3 sequence is 16 residues long. Trimming cost V 1 base and J 4 bases; bases outside gene matches: 7. Germline assignment: CDR1 SGHRS and CDR2 YFSETQ. The CDR3 coding sequence is TGCGCCAGCAGCTTGCCCGGGACTAGGAGATACAATGAGCAGTTCTTC. Protein product: CASSLPGTRRYNEQFF.